Here is one T cell receptor beta chain with its context. The data were taken from a study of blood T cells in healthy people across ages. Sample-barcoded 5' priming and a J-beta primer mix drove a second PCR of roughly 6 to 12 cycles. TCRdb redid the calling of the 5' RACE reads with MiXCR, one entry per CDR3 protein. The table shows roughly 2 million distinct CDR3 sequences, with around half occurring only once. There are 14 residues in the CDR3. Trimming pared 5 bases from V and 4 bases from J, leaving 12 bases between. Sequencing used blood. The V call is TRBV12-3 or TRBV12-4, the J call TRBJ2-1, with D maybe TRBD1 (6 bases). The source of this sequence is a woman between 40 and 55 years old in good health. The DNA of the CDR3 is TGTGCCAGCAGTCCATACGGACAGTACAATGAGCAGTTCTTC. Amino acid sequence: CASSPYGQYNEQFF.